Presented here are 24 T cell receptor beta chains from one specimen sequenced in a study of identical twins. From the 5' RACE reads, TCRdb called clonotypes with MiXCR, one entry per CDR3 protein. The table has under 300,000 distinct CDR3 sequences, over 11% seen once. The source material was memory (CD45RO+) T cells sorted from blood. The origin of the receptors is a woman aged 18-29 years in good health.

This clonotype has only a few counts. This chain links TRBV9 with TRBJ2-3; weak D call: TRBD2 (5 bases). This CDR3 is 14 amino acids long. Trimming shortened V by 5 bases and J by 1 base, and 11 bases separated the two germline ends. CDR1 is SGDLS and CDR2 is YYNGEE in the germline V gene. The CDR3 here is CASRSGGGTDTQYF. CDR3 nucleotides: TGTGCCAGCAGAAGCGGCGGAGGCACAGATACGCAGTATTTT. The entire variable domain, with the rest obtained from reference TRBV9 and TRBJ2-3, is as follows: DSGVTQTPKHLITATGQRVTLRCSPRSGDLSVYWYQQSLDQGLQFLIQYYNGEERAKGNILERFSAQQFPDLHSELNLSSLELGDSALYFCASRSGGGTDTQYFGPGTRLTVL.

There are a few counts of this clonotype. This sequence joins TRBV5-1 and TRBJ2-1; 10 nucleotides line up with TRBD2. V lost 3 bases and J lost 3; bases outside the gene matches: 24. This CDR3 region has 22 residues. The V gene's germline CDR1 is SGHRS and CDR2 YFSETQ. Here the CDR3 DNA reads TGCGCCAGCAGCTGGGGGGAGATGGGACTAGCGAAAGAAGGATCTCGCTACAATGAGCAGTTCTTC. Its protein product is CASSWGEMGLAKEGSRYNEQFF. Using reference TRBV5-1 and TRBJ2-1 for the parts outside the CDR3, the full variable domain is KAGVTQTPRYLIKTRGQQVTLSCSPISGHRSVSWYQQTPGQGLQFLFEYFSETQRNKGNFPGRFSGRQFSNSRSEMNVSTLELGDSALYLCASSWGEMGLAKEGSRYNEQFFGPGTRLTVL.

V is TRBV29-1 and J is TRBJ1-1; 11 bases agree with TRBD1. Per the germline V gene, CDR1 is SQVTM and CDR2 is ANQGSEA. This CDR3 comprises 16 residues. Trimming at V came to 1 base and at J to 4 bases, leaving 8 bases not matched to a gene. The CDR3 sequence: CSVEVRGQGAGTEAFF. The CDR3 nucleotides read TGCAGCGTTGAAGTTAGAGGACAGGGGGCTGGCACTGAAGCTTTCTTT.

This clonotype showed up just a few times. The chain uses TRBV20-1 and TRBJ2-7; 11 bases align to TRBD2. Germline CDR1 reads DFQATT; CDR2 reads SNEGSKA (reference sequence). The CDR3 is 15 amino acids. V dropped 6 bases and J dropped 4; count of bases not matched to a gene: 11. The CDR3 is CSARRLAGMTYEQYF. Here the CDR3 DNA reads TGCAGTGCCCGGAGACTAGCGGGAATGACTTACGAGCAGTACTTC.

This clonotype was observed at least ten times. The J gene is TRBJ1-1, the V gene TRBV12-3 or TRBV12-4; weak D call: TRBD1 (6 bases). Trimming cost V 6 bases and J 8 bases, with 13 bases left between them. The CDR3 length is 12 residues. In DNA, the CDR3 is TGTGCCAGCAGCCCGGACAGCGGGGAAGCTTTCTTT. It specifies CASSPDSGEAFF.

This chain connects TRBV14 to TRBJ2-2, with D uncertain. Trimming pared 0 bases from V and 4 bases from J, leaving 9 bases between. The germline V gene has CDR1 SGHDN and CDR2 FVKESK. The CDR3 loop spans 15 amino acids. CDR3 protein: CASSQDVGFTGELFF. The CDR3 DNA reads as TGTGCCAGCAGCCAAGATGTCGGTTTCACCGGGGAGCTGTTTTTT.

This chain links TRBV14 with TRBJ2-2; perhaps D is TRBD1 or TRBD2 (5 bases each). Trimming took 1 base from V and 0 from J, leaving 9 bases between them. The CDR3 sequence is 16 residues long. The V gene's germline CDR1 is SGHDN and CDR2 FVKESK. The CDR3 DNA is TGTGCCAGCAGCCAAGGGGGACCGGCGAACACCGGGGAGCTGTTTTTT. It codes for CASSQGGPANTGELFF.

This clonotype appeared many times. CDR3 protein: CASSQAGAYNSPLHF. Written as DNA, the CDR3 is TGTGCCAGCAGCCAAGCAGGGGCTTATAATTCACCCCTCCACTTT. V usage is TRBV4-2 and J usage is TRBJ1-6; possible D gene TRBD1, 6 bases. Germline lookup yields CDR1 LGHNA and CDR2 YNFKEQ. This CDR3 is 15 amino acids long. Trimming removed 1 base at V and 4 bases at J, with 8 bases between.

The chain uses TRBV29-1 and TRBJ2-4; D unclear. V shed 1 base and J shed 7 bases, with 8 bases lying between them. The CDR3 is made up of 12 amino acids. In germline, CDR1 is SQVTM, CDR2 ANQGSEA. CDR3 amino acids: CSVEGTANIQYF. The CDR3 bases are TGCAGCGTTGAAGGTACAGCTAACATTCAGTACTTC.

This clonotype appeared a single time. Given a much more abundant clone one base away, this may be a read error. The genes are TRBV12-3 or TRBV12-4 and TRBJ2-7, with 8 bases matching TRBD1. The J segment lost 0 bases and the V segment lost 4 bases, leaving 8 bases of the junction unmatched. The CDR3 length is 16 residues. The CDR3 DNA sequence: TGTGCCAGCAGTTGGGACCGGGACAGGATCTCCTACGAGCAGTACTTC. This gives the protein CASSWDRDRISYEQYF.

J is TRBJ1-5 and V is TRBV12-3 or TRBV12-4; TRBD1 matches at 9 bases. V gave up 2 bases and J gave up 4 bases; unmatched junction bases: 3. The CDR3 loop spans 15 amino acids. The CDR3 coding sequence is TGTGCCAGCAGTTTAACAGGGGGCAGGAATCAGCCCCAGCATTTT. Protein sequence: CASSLTGGRNQPQHF.

A few counts support this clonotype. The chain uses TRBV7-2 and TRBJ1-1; D not certain. V lost 5 bases to trimming and J lost 0 bases, with 13 bases between them. The length of the CDR3 is 15 residues. The germline V gene encodes CDR1 SGHTA and CDR2 FQGNSA. The CDR3 protein is CASSPYRTVNTEAFF. The DNA of the CDR3 is TGTGCCAGCAGCCCCTACCGGACCGTGAACACTGAAGCTTTCTTT.

This clonotype was seen only a few times. The chain uses TRBV5-1 and TRBJ1-6, with 7 bases matching TRBD1. From germline, CDR1 is SGHRS and CDR2 YFSETQ. J lost 8 bases, V lost 5 bases, and 4 bases had no gene match. The CDR3 contains 13 residues. The CDR3 DNA is TGCGCCAGCAGACAAACAGGGGATTCACCCCTCCACTTT. Amino acid sequence: CASRQTGDSPLHF. Complete variable domain (other parts from reference TRBV5-1 and TRBJ1-6): KAGVTQTPRYLIKTRGQQVTLSCSPISGHRSVSWYQQTPGQGLQFLFEYFSETQRNKGNFPGRFSGRQFSNSRSEMNVSTLELGDSALYLCASRQTGDSPLHFGNGTRLTVT.

The sample holds a few counts of this clonotype. The chain employs TRBV15 and TRBJ2-1, with a possible D match to TRBD1 (6 bases). The CDR3 runs 14 residues. The V end was cut by 1 base, the J end by 4 bases, with 8 bases between. The germline gives CDR1 LNHNV, CDR2 YYDKDF (reference sequence). CDR3 in amino acids: CATSRVGTYNEQFF. The DNA of the CDR3 is TGTGCCACCAGCAGAGTTGGGACATACAATGAGCAGTTCTTC.

The chain employs TRBV20-1 and TRBJ2-7; D is unclear. The ends were cut back, 3 bases at V and 0 bases at J, with 9 bases in the middle. This CDR3 spans 13 amino acids. The germline CDR1 and CDR2 sequences are DFQATT and SNEGSKA (reference sequence). The CDR3 reads CSARSTDSYEQYF. Written as DNA, the CDR3 is TGCAGTGCTAGGTCGACGGACTCCTACGAGCAGTACTTC.

In this sample, this clonotype turned up a few times. The chain couples TRBV12-1 to TRBJ2-3; the table's TRBD2 call for D was not verified on the DNA. TRBV12-1 is given as a pseudogene. CDR3 length: 18 residues. The CDR3 here is CASSFVGSGRPSTDTQYF. DNA of the CDR3: TGTGCCAGCAGCTTTGTTGGTAGCGGGAGGCCCAGCACAGATACGCAGTATTTT.

This clonotype was counted only a few times. The chain recombines TRBV7-2 with TRBJ2-2; D possibly corresponds to TRBD2 (6 bases). V shed 1 base and J shed 6 bases, with 15 bases lying between them. This CDR3 contains 16 residues. Germline V CDR1 and CDR2: SGHTA, FQGNSA. The CDR3 here is CASSLVSSVRAGELFF. The CDR3, as DNA: TGTGCCAGCAGCTTAGTTTCTAGCGTCAGGGCCGGGGAGCTGTTTTTT.

The chain recombines TRBV20-1 with TRBJ2-4; D is possibly TRBD1 or TRBD2 (5 bases each). This CDR3 contains 11 residues. The germline V and J ends were trimmed by 6 bases and 8 bases, with 11 bases remaining between them. Germline V lookup: CDR1 DFQATT, CDR2 SNEGSKA (reference sequence). In DNA, the CDR3 is TGCAGTGCGGACAAGGGAGACATTCAGTACTTC. This gives the protein CSADKGDIQYF.

This clonotype was counted a few times. The chain joins TRBV5-1 to TRBJ1-2; a weak D match, TRBD1 (5 bases). Germline-derived CDR1 and CDR2 are SGHRS and YFSETQ. The CDR3 length is 14 residues. Trimming cost V 1 base and J 6 bases, with 13 bases left between them. CDR3 sequence: CASSLRGREHGYTF. In DNA form, the CDR3 reads TGCGCCAGCAGCTTGCGGGGCAGAGAGCATGGCTACACCTTC.

This clonotype came up a few times. The chain links TRBV12-3 or TRBV12-4 to TRBJ1-2, with TRBD1 matching over 7 bases. Losses at the gene ends were 3 bases for V and 2 bases for J; bases not matched to a gene: 6. The CDR3 extends over 15 amino acids. In DNA form, the CDR3 reads TGTGCCAGCAGTTTTGTTGCAGGGGGGAACTATGGCTACACCTTC. Its protein product is CASSFVAGGNYGYTF.

The chain's CDR3 is CASSLEGRRDSQFF. The CDR3 DNA follows: TGTGCCAGCAGCTTAGAAGGTCGGCGGGATTCCCAGTTCTTC. This chain connects TRBV7-2 to TRBJ2-1, with a tentative D call TRBD2 (6 bases). Trimming stripped 1 base from V and 13 bases from J, with 17 bases between. CDR1 is SGHTA and CDR2 is FQGNSA in the germline V gene. CDR3 length: 14 amino acids.

This rearrangement joins TRBV11-3 to TRBJ2-7; a possible D gene is TRBD1 (6 bases). The CDR3 runs 15 residues. Germline values: CDR1 SGHNT, CDR2 YENEEA. V was shortened by 1 base and J by 2 bases, with 12 bases between the two germline ends. The CDR3 loop reads CASSLGQVGAYEQYF. CDR3 DNA sequence: TGTGCCAGCAGCTTAGGACAGGTCGGCGCCTACGAGCAGTACTTC. The variable domain in full, with the rest retrieved from reference TRBV11-3 and TRBJ2-7, is EAGVVQSPRYKIIEKKQPVAFWCNPISGHNTLYWYLQNLGQGPELLIRYENEEAVDDSQLPKDRFSAERLKGVDSTLKIQPAELGDSAVYLCASSLGQVGAYEQYFGPGTRLTVT.

The V call is TRBV12-5, the J call TRBJ2-3; D may match TRBD1 or TRBD2 (6 bases each). The CDR3 is 15 amino acids. Looked up from germline, CDR1 is LGHNT and CDR2 is FRNRAP. With 3 bases removed from V and 2 bases from J, the gap between germline ends came to 12 bases. CDR3 nucleotide sequence: TGTGCTAGTGGTTTAGGGGGGAGCCCCACAGATACGCAGTATTTT. Protein: CASGLGGSPTDTQYF.

The chain joins TRBV7-2 to TRBJ2-3; D unresolved. CDR1 is SGHTA, CDR2 FQGNSA, per germline. This CDR3 comprises 12 residues. Trimming stripped 1 base from V and 5 bases from J, with 4 bases between. The CDR3 loop reads CASSLGRDTQYF. The CDR3 DNA follows: TGTGCCAGCAGCTTAGGACGAGATACGCAGTATTTT.